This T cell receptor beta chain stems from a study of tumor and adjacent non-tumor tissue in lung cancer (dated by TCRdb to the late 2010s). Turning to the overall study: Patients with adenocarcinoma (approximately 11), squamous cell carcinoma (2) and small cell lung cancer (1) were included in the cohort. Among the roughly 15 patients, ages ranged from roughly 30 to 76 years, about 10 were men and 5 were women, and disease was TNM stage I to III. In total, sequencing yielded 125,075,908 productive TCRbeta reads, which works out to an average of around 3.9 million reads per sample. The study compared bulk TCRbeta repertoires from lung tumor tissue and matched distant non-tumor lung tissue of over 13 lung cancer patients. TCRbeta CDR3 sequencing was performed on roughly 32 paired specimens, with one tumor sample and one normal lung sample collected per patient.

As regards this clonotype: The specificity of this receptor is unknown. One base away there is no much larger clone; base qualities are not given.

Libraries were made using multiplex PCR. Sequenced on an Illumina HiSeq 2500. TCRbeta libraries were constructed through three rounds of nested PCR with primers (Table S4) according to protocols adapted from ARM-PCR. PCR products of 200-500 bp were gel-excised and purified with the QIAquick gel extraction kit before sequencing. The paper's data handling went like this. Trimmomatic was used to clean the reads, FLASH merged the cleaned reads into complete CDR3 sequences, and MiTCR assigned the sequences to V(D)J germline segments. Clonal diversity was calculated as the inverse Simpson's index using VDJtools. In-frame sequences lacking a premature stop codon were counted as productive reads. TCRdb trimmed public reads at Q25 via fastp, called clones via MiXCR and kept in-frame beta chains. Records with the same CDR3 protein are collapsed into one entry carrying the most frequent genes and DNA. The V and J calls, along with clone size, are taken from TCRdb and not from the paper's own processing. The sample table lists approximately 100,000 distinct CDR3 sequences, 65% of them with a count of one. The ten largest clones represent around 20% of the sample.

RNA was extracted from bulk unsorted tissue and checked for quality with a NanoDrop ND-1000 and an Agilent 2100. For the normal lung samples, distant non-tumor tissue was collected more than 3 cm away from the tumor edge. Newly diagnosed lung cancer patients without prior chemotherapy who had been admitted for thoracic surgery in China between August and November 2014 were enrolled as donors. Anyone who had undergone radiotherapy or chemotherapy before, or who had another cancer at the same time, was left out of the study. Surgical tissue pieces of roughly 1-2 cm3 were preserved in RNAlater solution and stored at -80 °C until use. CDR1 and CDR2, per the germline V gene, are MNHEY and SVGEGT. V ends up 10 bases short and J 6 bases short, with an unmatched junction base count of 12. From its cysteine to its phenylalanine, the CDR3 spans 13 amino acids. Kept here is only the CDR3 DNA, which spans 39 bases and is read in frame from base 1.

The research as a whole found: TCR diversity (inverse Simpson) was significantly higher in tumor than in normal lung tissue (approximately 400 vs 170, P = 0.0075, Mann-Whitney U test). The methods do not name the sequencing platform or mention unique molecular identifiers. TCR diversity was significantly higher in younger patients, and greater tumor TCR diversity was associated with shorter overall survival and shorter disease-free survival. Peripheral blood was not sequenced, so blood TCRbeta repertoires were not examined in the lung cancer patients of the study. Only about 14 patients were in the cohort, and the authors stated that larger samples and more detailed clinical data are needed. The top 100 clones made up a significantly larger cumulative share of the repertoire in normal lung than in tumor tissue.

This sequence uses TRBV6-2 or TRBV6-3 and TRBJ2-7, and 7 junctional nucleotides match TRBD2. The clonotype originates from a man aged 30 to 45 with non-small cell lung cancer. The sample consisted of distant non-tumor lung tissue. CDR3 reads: CANSPSGTSEQYF. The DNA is TGTGCCAACTCGCCCAGCGGGACCAGCGAGCAGTACTTC.